These 27 T cell receptor beta chains were sequenced from one sample in a study of T cells after yellow fever vaccination. TCRdb redid the calling of the 5' RACE reads with MiXCR, one entry per CDR3 protein. The sample includes about 400,000 distinct CDR3 sequences, more than 9% of them seen just once. The sequenced sample was PBMCs, obtained on the day of the first yellow fever vaccination. These receptors came from a man between 18 and 35 years old who received the YFV17D yellow fever vaccine.

The chain carries TRBV7-3 and TRBJ1-1, with D possibly being TRBD1 (6 bases). Germline lookup yields CDR1 SGHTA and CDR2 FQGTGA. CDR3 length: 14 residues. V lost 5 bases to trimming and J lost 1 base, with 11 bases between them. The CDR3 reads CASSDRSQNTEAFF. CDR3 bases: TGTGCCAGCAGCGACAGGTCCCAGAACACTGAAGCTTTCTTT.

At least ten counts were recorded for this clonotype. V and J are TRBV12-3 or TRBV12-4 and TRBJ1-2, with D unclear. Trimming pared 5 bases from V and 6 bases from J, leaving 16 bases between. This CDR3 is built from 14 residues. The CDR3 coding sequence is TGTGCCAGCAGTGAAATGGGGATACTTCATGGCTACACCTTC. Translated: CASSEMGILHGYTF.

This clonotype was picked up a small number of times. J is TRBJ1-4 and V is TRBV5-1; TRBD1 agrees at 7 bases. Germline loops: CDR1 SGHRS, CDR2 YFSETQ. CDR3 length: 16 residues. V was clipped by 4 bases and J by 0 bases; unmatched bases: 6. The CDR3 sequence is CASSPRQGATNEKLFF. CDR3 sequence (DNA): TGCGCCAGCAGCCCTCGACAGGGCGCAACTAATGAAAAACTGTTTTTT.

V and J are TRBV11-2 and TRBJ1-3; D may be TRBD1 (6 bases). Germline V gene sequence: CDR1 SGHAT, CDR2 FQNNGV. V shed 6 bases and J shed 5 bases, with 14 bases lying between them. This CDR3 region has 14 residues. This CDR3 reads CASRGTGNRNTIYF. CDR3 sequence (DNA): TGTGCCAGCAGGGGAACAGGGAATAGAAACACCATATATTTT.

The chain is built from TRBV7-9 and TRBJ1-1, with D unclear. Trimming took off 8 bases at V and 3 bases at J, with 19 bases between the two ends. Per the germline V gene, CDR1 is SEHNR and CDR2 is FQNEAQ (reference sequence). The CDR3 covers 15 residues. CDR3 amino acids: CASALRKGSDTEAFF. CDR3 coding DNA: TGTGCCAGCGCCCTAAGGAAGGGTTCCGACACTGAAGCTTTCTTT.

This clonotype was found a few times. The chain has TRBV20-1 and TRBJ2-1; 10 bases are a match to TRBD1. The trim removed 2 bases at V and 9 bases at J, leaving 10 bases unmatched. The V gene's germline CDR1 is DFQATT and CDR2 SNEGSKA (reference sequence). This CDR3 is 15 amino acids long. The CDR3 region has the DNA TGCAGTGCTAGAAAAACGACAGGGGGCCAGGGTGAGCAGTTCTTC. Amino acid sequence: CSARKTTGGQGEQFF.

This clonotype has just a few counts. V usage is TRBV7-2 and J usage is TRBJ2-7; 7 bases match TRBD1. V was pared by 0 bases and J by 4 bases, with 3 bases of the junction left unmatched. Germline CDR1 and CDR2: SGHTA and FQGNSA. CDR3 length: 14 amino acids. For the CDR3, the DNA is TGTGCCAGCAGCTTAGCAGGGGGCGGATACGAGCAGTACTTC. Protein: CASSLAGGGYEQYF.

The rearrangement links TRBV5-5 to TRBJ1-1; 9 nucleotides align to TRBD1. Germline V gene data show CDR1 as SGHKS and CDR2 as YYEKEE (reference sequence). V dropped 4 bases and J dropped 5; count of bases not matched to a gene: 15. The CDR3 spans 17 residues. The CDR3 DNA follows: TGTGCCAGCAGCCCCGGGGAAACGACAGGGGGAAGGACTGAAGCTTTCTTT. Residues: CASSPGETTGGRTEAFF.

The gene calls are TRBV28 and TRBJ1-5; D is unclear. The V gene's germline CDR1 is MDHEN and CDR2 SYDVKM. The V end lost 6 bases, the J end lost 0 bases, and 12 bases lay between the germline ends. The CDR3 is 15 amino acids. In DNA form, the CDR3 reads TGTGCCAGCAGGGGTAGGTTGGGTAGCAATCAGCCCCAGCATTTT. Translated, it gives CASRGRLGSNQPQHF.

This clonotype was seen more than once but under ten times. J is TRBJ2-3 and V is TRBV5-4; 9 bases agree with TRBD2. This CDR3 has 15 residues. V was pared by 4 bases and J by 3 bases, with 6 bases of the junction left unmatched. Germline CDR1 reads SGHNT; CDR2 reads YYREEE (reference sequence). In nucleotides, the CDR3 is TGTGCCAGCAGCAGGGCGGGGGGGAGAACAGATACGCAGTATTTT. This codes for CASSRAGGRTDTQYF.

This clonotype has just a few counts. The rearrangement links TRBV9 to TRBJ1-5; TRBD1 matches at 9 bases. This CDR3 spans 16 amino acids. V dropped 3 bases and J dropped 1; count of bases not matched to a gene: 5. CDR1 and CDR2 from the germline V gene are SGDLS and YYNGEE. This CDR3 reads CASSAIQGASNQPQHF. The CDR3 nucleotides read TGTGCCAGCAGCGCTATACAGGGGGCGAGCAATCAGCCCCAGCATTTT.

A few counts support this clonotype. This sequence joins TRBV7-9 and TRBJ1-4; D remains ambiguous. The CDR3 spans 11 residues. The germline V gene encodes CDR1 SEHNR and CDR2 FQNEAQ (reference sequence). V was clipped by 0 bases and J by 11 bases, with 4 bases between them. The CDR3 is CASSLAAKLFF. In nucleotides, the CDR3 is TGTGCCAGCAGCTTAGCCGCGAAACTGTTTTTT.

Only a few counts were recorded for this clonotype. The chain employs TRBV5-1 and TRBJ2-5; possibly TRBD1 for D (5 bases). Trimming shortened V by 4 bases and J by 4 bases, and 20 bases separated the two germline ends. CDR1 is SGHRS and CDR2 is YFSETQ in the germline V gene. The CDR3 sequence is 16 residues long. The CDR3 sequence: CASSPAFRQKRETQYF. The CDR3 DNA reads TGCGCCAGCAGCCCCGCTTTCCGACAGAAACGAGAGACCCAGTACTTC.

The chain uses TRBV6-1 and TRBJ2-7; D not resolved. CDR1 is MNHNS, CDR2 SASEGT, per germline. The CDR3 runs to 13 residues. The germline V and J ends were trimmed by 6 bases and 0 bases, with 9 bases remaining between them. In DNA form, the CDR3 reads TGTGCCAGCAGGGGGTACCGCTCCTACGAGCAGTACTTC. It codes for CASRGYRSYEQYF.

The chain carries TRBV5-1 and TRBJ2-3, with 7 bases matching TRBD2. Germline loops: CDR1 SGHRS, CDR2 YFSETQ. This CDR3 region has 14 residues. The ends lost 2 bases at V and 5 bases at J; junction bases unmatched: 5. The CDR3 sequence: CASSLTSAGDTQYF. The CDR3 DNA sequence: TGCGCCAGCAGCTTAACTAGCGCCGGAGATACGCAGTATTTT.

The rearrangement joins TRBV7-9 to TRBJ1-3; D is unresolved. CDR1 SEHNR and CDR2 FQNEAQ come from the germline V gene (reference sequence). Trimming removed 2 bases from V and 1 base from J, with 9 bases in between. The CDR3 extends over 15 amino acids. The CDR3 sequence is CASSLKANSGNTIYF. CDR3 coding DNA: TGTGCCAGCAGCTTAAAAGCGAATTCTGGAAACACCATATATTTT. Supplemented by reference TRBV7-9 and TRBJ1-3, the full variable domain reads DTGVSQNPRHKITKRGQNVTFRCDPISEHNRLYWYRQTLGQGPEFLTYFQNEAQLEKSRLLSDRFSAERPKGSFSTLEIQRTEQGDSAMYLCASSLKANSGNTIYFGEGSWLTVV.

The chain recombines TRBV5-4 with TRBJ2-2; TRBD2 matches 12 bases. V trimming: 4 bases; J trimming: 6 bases; junction bases outside the gene matches: 4. Germline-derived CDR1 and CDR2 are SGHNT and YYREEE (reference sequence). This CDR3 is 15 amino acids long. The CDR3 protein is CASSPASGGAGELFF. The CDR3, as DNA: TGTGCCAGCAGCCCCGCTAGCGGGGGGGCCGGGGAGCTGTTTTTT.

The V and J genes are TRBV5-1 and TRBJ1-1; TRBD1 matches at 7 bases. This CDR3 comprises 14 residues. Per germline, CDR1 SGHRS and CDR2 YFSETQ. The V gene end was trimmed by 4 bases and the J gene end by 1 base; junction bases not matched to a gene: 4. The CDR3 coding sequence is TGCGCCAGCAGCGACTACAGGGGGAACACTGAAGCTTTCTTT. As protein: CASSDYRGNTEAFF.

The V and J genes are TRBV4-1 and TRBJ2-4; D might be TRBD1 (6 bases). V was cut by 3 bases and J by 0 bases, with 15 bases left in between. Per germline, CDR1 MGHRA and CDR2 YSYEKL. This CDR3 has 17 amino acids. The CDR3: CASSHHPGALAKNIQYF. In nucleotides, the CDR3 is TGCGCCAGCAGCCACCACCCAGGGGCCCTAGCCAAAAACATTCAGTACTTC.

The chain carries TRBV7-9 and TRBJ2-2; D is ambiguous. Germline V lookup: CDR1 SEHNR, CDR2 FQNEAQ (reference sequence). CDR3 length: 12 amino acids. V was shortened by 1 base and J by 7 bases, with 4 bases between the two germline ends. The CDR3 DNA follows: TGTGCCAGCAGCTTAGGGTTCGGGGAGCTGTTTTTT. Translation gives CASSLGFGELFF.

The table lists this clonotype with a few counts. The CDR3 bases are TGTGCCACTCTGGGGGGCTGCACAGATACGCAGTATTTT. It yields the protein CATLGGCTDTQYF. The chain is built from TRBV6-1 and TRBJ2-3, with D perhaps being TRBD1 or TRBD2 (6 bases each). This CDR3 region has 13 residues. Looked up from germline, CDR1 is MNHNS and CDR2 is SASEGT. V lost 10 bases and J 1 base, leaving 12 bases between the germline ends.

This clonotype was found a few times. The V and J genes are TRBV13 and TRBJ2-5; D may be TRBD1 or TRBD2 (5 bases each). Germline CDR1 is PRHDT and CDR2 is FYEKMQ (reference sequence). Deletions cut 4 bases from V and 5 bases from J, with 11 bases between. The CDR3 runs 13 residues. The CDR3 loop reads CASSSDWGETQYF. As DNA, the CDR3 is TGTGCCAGCAGCTCCGACTGGGGGGAGACCCAGTACTTC.

In its sample, this clonotype was seen a few times. The chain combines TRBV6-1 with TRBJ1-5; D ambiguous. Germline CDR1 reads MNHNS; CDR2 reads SASEGT. The length of the CDR3 is 15 residues. V dropped 7 bases and J dropped 6 bases, with 19 bases sitting between them. The CDR3 coding sequence is TGTGCCAGCACTCTCACCCCAGATGGGAGTCAGCCCCAGCATTTT. It specifies CASTLTPDGSQPQHF.

This rearrangement joins TRBV7-2 to TRBJ2-7, with D possibly matching TRBD1 (6 bases). The V and J ends lost 5 bases and 3 bases respectively, with 14 bases between them. This CDR3 is built from 14 residues. The germline CDR1 and CDR2 sequences are SGHTA and FQGNSA. Here the CDR3 DNA reads TGTGCCAGCAGCCGCGGACCAGGGGACTACGAGCAGTACTTC. Its protein product is CASSRGPGDYEQYF.

This clonotype was recorded at least ten times. The V gene is TRBV12-3 or TRBV12-4, the J gene TRBJ2-5; possibly TRBD1 for D (5 bases). V was shortened by 2 bases and J by 0 bases, with 10 bases between the two germline ends. The CDR3 has 15 residues. The CDR3 sequence: CASSLRSGYQETQYF. The CDR3 DNA is TGTGCCAGCAGTTTAAGGTCAGGGTACCAAGAGACCCAGTACTTC.

J is TRBJ1-1 and V is TRBV3-1; D possibly corresponds to TRBD1 (5 bases). Trimming pared 4 bases from V and 6 bases from J, leaving 9 bases between. Germline CDR1 reads LGHDT; CDR2 reads YNNKEL (reference sequence). The CDR3 loop spans 12 amino acids. CDR3 nucleotides: TGTGCCAGCAGCCGAGACAGCTCTGAAGCTTTCTTT. This gives the protein CASSRDSSEAFF.

The rearrangement uses TRBV5-4 and TRBJ2-7; D gene unclear. Germline lookup yields CDR1 SGHNT and CDR2 YYREEE (reference sequence). The CDR3 contains 12 residues. V was cut by 4 bases and J by 0 bases, with 5 bases left in between. The CDR3 reads CASSVSSYEQYF. For the CDR3, the DNA is TGTGCCAGCAGCGTCTCCTCCTACGAGCAGTACTTC. The entire variable domain, with the rest obtained from reference TRBV5-4 and TRBJ2-7, is as follows: ETGVTQSPTHLIKTRGQQVTLRCSSQSGHNTVSWYQQALGQGPQFIFQYYREEENGRGNFPPRFSGLQFPNYSSELNVNALELDDSALYLCASSVSSYEQYFGPGTRLTVT.